The entry below describes one T cell receptor beta chain. V lost 6 bases and J 4 bases, leaving 10 bases between the germline ends. The CDR3 spans 13 residues. The sample belongs to a study of blood T cell repertoires in COVID-19. Study background: T cells, B-cell-depleted T cells, or PBMCs supplied cDNA or gDNA.

TCRdb keeps only in-frame clones here, not all; method: immunoSEQ multiplex PCR. The sample includes 350,000 to 500,000 clones, about 88% seen only once; the top ten take roughly 1.4%. The TCR originated in a woman younger than 30 who had been exposed to COVID-19. Sequencing was performed on PBMCs or T cells enriched from blood (not recorded which). This rearrangement joins TRBV12-3 or TRBV12-4 to TRBJ2-1; tentative D call: TRBD2 (5 bases). Written as DNA, the CDR3 is TGTGCCAGCAGATCCGGGGATTACAATGAGCAGTTCTTC. This encodes CASRSGDYNEQFF.